The next 15 T cell receptor beta chains were all read from a single sample in a study of early T cells in non-severe SARS-CoV-2 infection. Each CDR3 protein is one row after TCRdb ran MiXCR on the 5' RACE reads. The sample contains about 73,000 distinct CDR3 sequences, around 13% of which appear only once. The sample taken for sequencing was whole blood. The receptors derive from an adult who was a healthcare worker with PCR-confirmed SARS-CoV-2 infection or an uninfected control (not recorded which).

This clonotype was detected ten times or more. V gene TRBV20-1 combines with J gene TRBJ2-3; D uncertain. CDR3 length: 14 residues. Looked up from germline, CDR1 is DFQATT and CDR2 is SNEGSKA (reference sequence). The V end was cut by 1 base, the J end by 1 base, with 9 bases between. CDR3: CSARAPQGTDTQYF. The CDR3 DNA reads TGCAGTGCTAGAGCCCCCCAGGGCACAGATACGCAGTATTTT.

This clonotype was found a few times. The chain combines TRBV10-1 with TRBJ2-3; D could derive from TRBD1 or TRBD2 (5 bases each). Trimming took 5 bases from V and 4 from J, leaving 16 bases between them. The CDR3 length is 15 residues. Germline CDR1 reads WNHNN; CDR2 reads SYGVQD (reference sequence). Here the CDR3 reads CASSHFGARADTQYF. The CDR3 DNA reads as TGCGCCAGCAGTCACTTCGGGGCGAGGGCAGATACGCAGTATTTT.

The CDR3 spells CASSFGDVEQFF. The DNA of the CDR3 is TGTGCCAGCAGTTTCGGGGACGTTGAGCAGTTCTTC. The chain links TRBV28 to TRBJ2-1; D may be TRBD1 or TRBD2 (5 bases each). V lost 3 bases, J lost 9 bases, and 9 bases lay in between. CDR3 size: 12 residues. Per germline, CDR1 MDHEN and CDR2 SYDVKM.

The chain couples TRBV7-6 to TRBJ2-3, with unresolved D. CDR3 size: 14 residues. Trimming took off 3 bases at V and 2 bases at J, with 9 bases between the two ends. Per germline, CDR1 SGHVS and CDR2 FNYEAQ. The DNA of the CDR3 is TGTGCCAGCAGCTTGGGTCGTAACACAGATACGCAGTATTTT. This encodes CASSLGRNTDTQYF.

CDR3 nucleotide sequence: TGTGCCAGCAGCGCGGGACCTGATCCTAGGTACAATGAGCAGTTCTTC. It encodes CASSAGPDPRYNEQFF. The chain has TRBV28 and TRBJ2-1, with D perhaps matching TRBD2 (6 bases). The germline CDR1 and CDR2 sequences are MDHEN and SYDVKM. The CDR3 has 16 residues. V was clipped by 6 bases and J by 4 bases, with 19 bases between them.

The sample holds a few counts of this clonotype. This chain joins TRBV5-1 and TRBJ1-4; unclear D gene. This CDR3 has 13 residues. Germline V CDR1 and CDR2: SGHRS, YFSETQ. V lost 1 base and J 5 bases, leaving 6 bases between the germline ends. CDR3 nucleotide sequence: TGCGCCAGCAGCTTGATGCCCAATGAAAAACTGTTTTTT. As protein: CASSLMPNEKLFF.

This clonotype has a handful of counts. The chain links TRBV11-2 to TRBJ1-2, with TRBD1 identical over 7 bases. This CDR3 is 14 amino acids long. V lost 4 bases and J lost 4; bases outside the gene matches: 6. Germline V gene sequence: CDR1 SGHAT, CDR2 FQNNGV. CDR3 residues: CASSSYRGPYGYTF. The CDR3, as DNA: TGTGCCAGCAGCTCCTACAGGGGACCCTATGGCTACACCTTC.

In its sample, this clonotype was seen many times. The V gene is TRBV5-1, the J gene TRBJ1-2; 11 bases are shared with TRBD1. From germline, CDR1 is SGHRS and CDR2 YFSETQ. V was clipped by 3 bases and J by 6 bases; unmatched bases: 7. The CDR3 has 15 residues. The CDR3 DNA is TGCGCCAGCAGCTACGGACAGGGGGCGCCTCATGGCTACACCTTC. Translation gives CASSYGQGAPHGYTF.

There are many counts of this clonotype. The chain combines TRBV28 with TRBJ2-3, with 9 bases lining up with TRBD1. The V gene's germline CDR1 is MDHEN and CDR2 SYDVKM. The CDR3 extends over 15 amino acids. J lost 4 bases, V lost 3 bases, and 5 bases had no gene match. The CDR3 is CASSLGGQGPDTQYF. The DNA of the CDR3 is TGTGCCAGCAGTTTGGGCGGACAGGGGCCAGATACGCAGTATTTT.

This clonotype was counted between two and nine times. This chain uses TRBV11-2 with TRBJ1-3, with D unclear. V lost 2 bases, J lost 6 bases, and 14 bases lay in between. The CDR3 is 15 amino acids. Per germline, CDR1 SGHAT and CDR2 FQNNGV. CDR3 loop: CASSLHPRGENTIYF. CDR3 nucleotides: TGTGCCAGCAGCTTACACCCTCGAGGTGAAAACACCATATATTTT. Filled out from reference TRBV11-2 and TRBJ1-3, the complete variable domain reads EAGVAQSPRYKIIEKRQSVAFWCNPISGHATLYWYQQILGQGPKLLIQFQNNGVVDDSQLPKDRFSAERLKGVDSTLKIQPAKLEDSAVYLCASSLHPRGENTIYFGEGSWLTVV.

In its sample, this clonotype was seen a few times. The chain has TRBV29-1 and TRBJ1-3; D gene uncertain. Germline V gene sequence: CDR1 SQVTM, CDR2 ANQGSEA. The CDR3 covers 11 residues. The germline V and J ends were trimmed by 7 bases and 0 bases, with 4 bases remaining between them. The CDR3 DNA reads as TGCAGCGGGTTCTCTGGAAACACCATATATTTT. This translates into CSGFSGNTIYF.

The genes are TRBV6-6 and TRBJ1-2, with D hard to call. V was pared by 2 bases and J by 0 bases, with 10 bases between. The CDR3 consists of 15 residues. The germline V gene has CDR1 MNHNY and CDR2 SVGAGI (reference sequence). The chain's CDR3 is CASSYGQLANYGYTF. CDR3 nucleotide sequence: TGTGCCAGCAGTTACGGTCAGTTAGCTAACTATGGCTACACCTTC.

This clonotype was seen only a few times. V is TRBV12-3 or TRBV12-4 and J is TRBJ1-1; the D is unclear. CDR3 length: 12 residues. V was clipped by 5 bases and J by 4 bases, with 8 bases between them. CDR3 DNA: TGTGCCAGCAGTAGGGTCGGCACTGAAGCTTTCTTT. Translating it yields CASSRVGTEAFF.

This clonotype was seen more than once but under ten times. This rearrangement joins TRBV20-1 to TRBJ1-1, with D uncertain. The CDR3 sequence is 13 residues long. Germline V CDR1 and CDR2: DFQATT, SNEGSKA (reference sequence). V gave up 3 bases and J gave up 0 bases, with 8 bases separating them. The CDR3, as DNA: TGCAGTGCTAGGGCTAGCCTGAACACTGAAGCTTTCTTT. Its translation: CSARASLNTEAFF.

The sample holds many counts of this clonotype. One end of the junction is discordant with germline, which a read error may explain. This chain's CDR3 is CASRRLGQGAFYNEQFF. CDR3 nucleotide sequence: TGTGCCAGCAGACGACTGGGACAGGGGGCCTTCTACAATGAGCAATTCTTC. This rearrangement joins TRBV6-2 or TRBV6-3 to TRBJ2-1; TRBD1 agrees at 12 bases. Germline CDR1 reads MNHEY; CDR2 reads SVGEGT. The CDR3 consists of 17 residues.